A selection of T cell receptor beta chains follows, all from one sample in a study of B cell selection in AIRE deficiency. Produced via immunoSEQ multiplex PCR; TCRdb's table is partial and in-frame only. This table has under 30,000 clones, roughly 95% appearing once. The sequencing input was CD4+CD127+ conventional T cells sorted from PBMCs. These receptors were obtained from a human donor in good health. Both conserved end residues are part of each CDR3. The D gene is left open where the match is weak. Size tells how often a clone was seen (once, few, many) or the class of an expanded clone, and some rows leave it out.

v_call,d_call,j_call,clone_size,cdr3_aa,cdr3_nt
TRBV10-2,.,TRBJ2-1,.,CASSRLMDNEQFF,TGCGCCAGCTCCAGGCTCATGGACAATGAGCAGTTCTTC
TRBV5-4,.,TRBJ2-3,.,CASSPNLGRASTDTQYF,TGTGCCAGCAGCCCCAACCTGGGTAGAGCAAGCACAGATACGCAGTATTTT
TRBV30,TRBD2,TRBJ2-1,.,CAWTKRDLFYNEQFF,TGTGCCTGGACCAAGCGGGACCTCTTCTACAATGAGCAGTTCTTC
TRBV5-3,.,TRBJ2-7,.,CARTLLRSGGSSYYEQYF,TGTGCCAGAACCCTGCTTCGGAGTGGGGGGAGTTCGTACTACGAGCAGTACTTC
TRBV9,.,TRBJ2-1,.,CASSVDPGHLYNEQFF,TGTGCCAGCTCGGTGGATCCGGGACATCTCTACAATGAGCAGTTCTTC
TRBV28,.,TRBJ1-5,.,CASSSPGVLSNQPQHF,TGTGCCAGCAGTTCCCCCGGGGTCCTTAGCAATCAGCCCCAGCATTTT
TRBV7-2,.,TRBJ1-3,.,CASSLGGPSSGNTIYF,TGTGCCAGCAGCTTAGGAGGTCCGAGCTCTGGAAACACCATATATTTT
TRBV6-1,.,TRBJ1-5,.,CASSLFLTDQPQHF,TGTGCCAGCAGTTTGTTCCTGACCGATCAGCCCCAGCATTTT
TRBV7-6,.,TRBJ2-3,.,CASSLGQGGTDTQYF,TGTGCCAGCAGCTTAGGGCAGGGGGGAACAGATACGCAGTATTTT
TRBV5-4,.,TRBJ1-1,.,CASSLVSAGKAFF,TGTGCCAGCAGCTTGGTCTCGGCAGGGAAAGCTTTCTTT
TRBV11-3,TRBD1,TRBJ2-1,.,CASSAGQGAVNEQFF,TGTGCCAGCAGCGCAGGACAGGGGGCTGTCAATGAGCAGTTCTTC
TRBV11-2,.,TRBJ2-7,.,CASSFARGHSYEQYF,TGTGCCAGCAGCTTCGCCCGGGGGCACTCCTACGAGCAGTACTTC
TRBV5-5,.,TRBJ1-5,.,CASSQDWGQAGQPQHF,TGTGCCAGCAGCCAAGATTGGGGGCAGGCGGGTCAGCCCCAGCATTTT
TRBV6-5,TRBD1,TRBJ1-5,.,CASSPGGNFDQPQHF,TGTGCCAGCAGCCCAGGGGGCAACTTTGATCAGCCCCAGCATTTT
TRBV7-9,.,TRBJ2-3,.,CASSLEPRDTQYF,TGTGCCAGCAGCTTAGAGCCCAGGGATACGCAGTATTTT
TRBV7-3,.,TRBJ2-1,.,CASSLSGIRRGHEQFF,TGTGCCAGCAGCTTAAGCGGGATTCGGCGGGGACATGAGCAGTTCTTC
TRBV10-1,.,TRBJ2-5,once,CASSDSGTSEFQYF,TGCGCCAGCAGTGACTCGGGGACTTCAGAGTTCCAGTACTTC
TRBV7-7,.,TRBJ1-5,.,CASSLGPNQPQHF,TGTGCCAGCAGCTTAGGACCGAATCAGCCCCAGCATTTT
TRBV2,.,TRBJ2-7,.,CASSEEGGESYEQYF,TGTGCCAGCAGTGAGGAGGGGGGGGAGTCCTACGAGCAGTACTTC
TRBV2,TRBD1,TRBJ2-7,.,CASSGPGQGVEQYF,TGTGCCAGCAGTGGCCCGGGACAGGGGGTCGAGCAGTACTTC
TRBV5-1,.,TRBJ2-3,once,CASSLAEDTGPRTDTQYF,TGCGCCAGCAGCTTGGCCGAGGATACGGGTCCCCGCACAGATACGCAGTATTTT
TRBV4-1,.,TRBJ2-7,.,CASSQSDRTTYEQYF,TGCGCCAGCAGCCAATCCGACAGGACGACCTACGAGCAGTACTTC
TRBV4-1,.,TRBJ1-1,.,CASSAYTGRQNTEAFF,TGCGCCAGCAGCGCCTACACGGGACGGCAGAACACTGAAGCTTTCTTT
TRBV9,.,TRBJ2-3,.,CASSMTPLTDTQYF,TGTGCCAGCAGCATGACTCCCCTCACAGATACGCAGTATTTT
TRBV5-1,.,TRBJ2-5,.,CASSLAWNRKETQYF,TGCGCCAGCAGCTTGGCATGGAACAGGAAAGAGACCCAGTACTTC
TRBV15,.,TRBJ1-3,.,CATSRDPTGGNTIYF,TGTGCCACCAGCAGAGATCCGACCGGGGGAAACACCATATATTTT
TRBV7-9,TRBD2,TRBJ2-3,.,CASSLGISGGADTQYF,TGTGCCAGCAGCTTGGGGATTAGCGGGGGGGCAGATACGCAGTATTTT
TRBV5-8,TRBD1,TRBJ2-5,once,CASSRTGGLETQYF,TGTGCCAGCAGCCGGACAGGGGGCTTGGAGACCCAGTACTTC